What follows are 30 T cell receptor beta chains derived from one specimen sequenced in a study of blood T cells in healthy people across ages. Combining a sample-barcoded 5' primer with a J-beta primer mix, a second PCR ran for roughly 7 to 12 cycles. TCRdb ran MiXCR on the 5' RACE reads and lists one entry per CDR3 protein. The table records fewer than 1,000,000 distinct CDR3 sequences, around two fifths of them present only once. Sequencing input: blood. These receptors all come from a man in his 60s in good health.

This clonotype showed up just a few times. The J gene is TRBJ2-1, the V gene TRBV29-1; tentative D call: TRBD2 (5 bases). The DNA end lines up better with TRBJ2-7; the J call may be wrong. Germline CDR1 SQVTM, CDR2 ANQGSEA. The length of the CDR3 is 15 residues. CDR3 in DNA: TGCAGCGTTGGATTCTTGGGGAGCTCCTACAATGAGCAGTACTTC. As protein: CSVGFLGSSYNEQYF.

V gene TRBV6-2 or TRBV6-3 combines with J gene TRBJ2-1; 9 bases fit TRBD1. Germline V gene lookup returns CDR1 MNHEY and CDR2 SVGEGT. The V segment lost 0 bases and the J segment 6 bases; nucleotides outside the gene matches: 3. This CDR3 is built from 15 residues. Here the CDR3 reads CASSYSGTGSNEQFF. CDR3 nucleotides: TGTGCCAGCAGTTACTCCGGGACAGGGAGCAATGAGCAGTTCTTC.

The chain combines TRBV4-3 with TRBJ2-7; 12 nucleotides agree with TRBD2. CDR3 length equals 15 residues. V lost 0 bases and J lost 5; bases outside the gene matches: 2. Per germline, CDR1 LGHNA and CDR2 YSLEER. The CDR3 sequence: CASSQDRLAGDEQYF. In DNA form, the CDR3 reads TGCGCCAGCAGCCAAGATCGACTAGCGGGGGACGAGCAGTACTTC.

In its sample, this clonotype was seen a few times. CDR3 protein: CASSLRVLQETQYF. The DNA of the CDR3 is TGTGCCAGCAGCCTCAGGGTCCTCCAAGAGACCCAGTACTTC. The chain carries TRBV7-8 and TRBJ2-5; D might be TRBD1 (5 bases). There are 14 residues in the CDR3. The germline V and J ends were trimmed by 5 bases and 1 base, with 11 bases remaining between them. CDR1 is SGHVS and CDR2 is FQNEAQ in the germline V gene. The full variable domain, with the rest looked up from reference TRBV7-8 and TRBJ2-5, is GAGVSQSPRYKVAKRGQDVALRCDPISGHVSLFWYQQALGQGPEFLTYFQNEAQLDKSGLPSDRFFAERPEGSVSTLKIQRTQQEDSAVYLCASSLRVLQETQYFGPGTRLLVL.

The CDR3 nucleotides are TGCGCCAGCGGCCTTGACAGCTCTGGGGCCAACGTCCTGACTTTC. It specifies CASGLDSSGANVLTF. This chain links TRBV5-1 with TRBJ2-6; maybe TRBD1 (5 bases). The CDR3 runs 15 residues. V lost 7 bases and J lost 0, with 11 bases in between. Germline loops: CDR1 SGHRS, CDR2 YFSETQ.

A few counts support this clonotype. The rearrangement uses TRBV13 and TRBJ2-7; TRBD1 might be the D (5 bases). The CDR3 runs to 14 residues. Trimming left V 3 bases short and J 4 bases short, with 13 bases between. Germline-derived CDR1 and CDR2 are PRHDT and FYEKMQ (reference sequence). The CDR3 is CASSFGRASYEQYF. In DNA form, the CDR3 reads TGTGCCAGCAGCTTCGGCAGGGCCAGTTACGAGCAGTACTTC.

V and J are TRBV4-3 and TRBJ2-5; D call uncertain. V was pared by 0 bases and J by 5 bases, with 7 bases between. Germline loops: CDR1 LGHNA, CDR2 YSLEER. The length of the CDR3 is 13 residues. The CDR3 nucleotides read TGCGCCAGCAGCCAAGATCTATGGGAGACCCAGTACTTC. Translation: CASSQDLWETQYF.

This clonotype came up many times. The chain joins TRBV7-9 to TRBJ2-1, with 8 bases that match TRBD1. The trim removed 4 bases at V and 2 bases at J, leaving 4 bases unmatched. Germline loops: CDR1 SEHNR, CDR2 FQNEAQ (reference sequence). CDR3 length: 15 residues. The CDR3 region has the DNA TGTGCCAGCAGCTCGGACAGGGTGGCCTACAATGAGCAGTTCTTC. Translation: CASSSDRVAYNEQFF.

The chain joins TRBV6-5 to TRBJ2-3; tentative D call: TRBD1 (6 bases). Germline assignment: CDR1 MNHEY and CDR2 SVGAGI. The V gene lost 5 bases and the J gene lost 0 bases, with 24 bases spanning the gap. The CDR3 has 19 amino acids. CDR3 protein: CASSNRDINPRASTDTQYF. The CDR3 coding sequence is TGTGCCAGCAGTAACCGGGACATAAACCCGCGGGCTAGCACAGATACGCAGTATTTT.

In this sample, this clonotype turned up many times. The chain is built from TRBV29-1 and TRBJ2-7; D gene uncertain. CDR1 is SQVTM and CDR2 is ANQGSEA in the germline V gene. V was clipped by 1 base and J by 2 bases, with 9 bases between them. The CDR3 covers 13 residues. The CDR3 protein is CSVEVVATYEQYF. The DNA of the CDR3 is TGCAGCGTTGAAGTGGTTGCTACCTACGAGCAGTACTTC.

This clonotype was found a few times. The rearrangement joins TRBV29-1 to TRBJ2-5, with 8 bases lining up with TRBD1. CDR1 SQVTM and CDR2 ANQGSEA come from the germline V gene. The CDR3 totals 15 residues. With 5 bases clipped from V and 5 bases from J, the junction kept 13 bases outside the gene matches. The CDR3 region is CSVQQGVPRVETQYF. DNA of the CDR3: TGCAGCGTTCAACAGGGGGTGCCGCGGGTGGAGACCCAGTACTTC.

About this clonotype: It may be a read error: a sequence one base away is much more abundant. This chain uses TRBV3-1 with TRBJ2-7; TRBD2 matches at 10 bases. The CDR3 has 16 residues. V dropped 0 bases and J dropped 7; count of bases not matched to a gene: 9. Germline V gene lookup returns CDR1 LGHDT and CDR2 YNNKEL (reference sequence). The CDR3 region has the DNA TGTGCCAGCAGCCAAGATCAACTAGCGGGGTACAATGAGCAGTACTTC. The encoded protein is CASSQDQLAGYNEQYF.

This clonotype appeared a few times. The chain employs TRBV21-1 and TRBJ2-7; no DNA check was done on the table's D call, TRBD1. TRBV21-1 corresponds to a pseudogene. The CDR3 runs 15 residues. The CDR3 DNA reads TGTGCCAGCAGCCAAGACAGGGGCCCTACACACGAGCAGTACTTC. As protein: CASSQDRGPTHEQYF.

The rearrangement joins TRBV5-6 to TRBJ2-7; D may be TRBD2 (7 bases). This CDR3 spans 16 amino acids. Germline V gene lookup returns CDR1 SGHDT and CDR2 YYEEEE. V lost 5 bases, J lost 0 bases, and 18 bases lay in between. The CDR3 bases are TGTGCCAGCAGAAGGGGACGGGGGGCGATCTCCTACGAGCAGTACTTC. This codes for CASRRGRGAISYEQYF.

For the CDR3, the DNA is TGCAGTGCCTCAGGGGGAGGTGAGCAGTTCTTC. Translating it yields CSASGGGEQFF. V gene TRBV20-1 combines with J gene TRBJ2-1; weak D call: TRBD1 (7 bases). Trimming shortened V by 6 bases and J by 9 bases, and 12 bases separated the two germline ends. Looked up from germline, CDR1 is DFQATT and CDR2 is SNEGSKA (reference sequence). The CDR3 runs 11 residues.

This rearrangement joins TRBV2 to TRBJ2-5, with a possible D match to TRBD2 (6 bases). The DNA matches TRBJ2-7 better at its end, which makes the J call doubtful. Looked up from germline, CDR1 is SNHLY and CDR2 is FYNNEI. The CDR3 has 15 amino acids. CDR3 sequence: CASSRETSLSYEQYF. The CDR3 DNA reads as TGTGCCAGCAGCAGGGAGACTAGTCTATCCTACGAGCAGTACTTC.

This chain joins TRBV12-3 or TRBV12-4 and TRBJ2-3, with D perhaps matching TRBD1 (6 bases). Trimming stripped 4 bases from V and 3 bases from J, with 11 bases between. The CDR3 covers 14 residues. CDR3 in amino acids: CASSSRGITDTQYF. Written as DNA, the CDR3 is TGTGCCAGCAGTTCAAGGGGGATAACAGATACGCAGTATTTT.

The chain combines TRBV28 with TRBJ1-2; D gene unclear. CDR3 size: 11 residues. CDR1 MDHEN and CDR2 SYDVKM come from the germline V gene. The V and J ends lost 2 bases and 6 bases respectively, with 4 bases between them. Here the CDR3 DNA reads TGTGCCAGCAGTTTAGGGAATGGCTACACCTTC. Protein: CASSLGNGYTF.

This clonotype has just one count. This chain joins TRBV28 and TRBJ1-2, with D unresolved. Per the germline V gene, CDR1 is MDHEN and CDR2 is SYDVKM. This CDR3 has 14 amino acids. Trimming shortened V by 2 bases and J by 5 bases, and 12 bases separated the two germline ends. The CDR3, as DNA: TGTGCCAGCAGTTTACCTGACCGCCTATATGGCTACACCTTC. This gives the protein CASSLPDRLYGYTF.

This clonotype is a singleton in its sample. The chain uses TRBV28 and TRBJ2-4; D call uncertain. The J call is uncertain, as TRBJ2-7 better fits the DNA end. Germline loops: CDR1 MDHEN, CDR2 SYDVKM. This CDR3 has 15 amino acids. CDR3 region: CASSFLAIQPYEQYF. As DNA, the CDR3 is TGTGCCAGCAGTTTTTTGGCCATCCAGCCCTACGAGCAGTACTTC.

This clonotype was observed a few times. The V gene is TRBV9, the J gene TRBJ2-6; 7 bases fit TRBD1. V shed 3 bases, J shed 3 bases, and the junction held 3 bases outside the gene matches. The CDR3 is 15 residues long. CDR1 and CDR2 from the germline V gene are SGDLS and YYNGEE. Written as DNA, the CDR3 is TGTGCCAGCAGCGCAACAGGGGTTGGGGCCAACGTCCTGACTTTC. It specifies CASSATGVGANVLTF.

The chain recombines TRBV29-1 with TRBJ1-2; possibly TRBD1 for D (6 bases). The CDR3 spans 13 residues. Germline CDR1 SQVTM, CDR2 ANQGSEA. The ends were cut back, 1 base at V and 6 bases at J, with 12 bases in the middle. The CDR3 spells CSVEAGTSNGYTF. Written as DNA, the CDR3 is TGCAGCGTTGAAGCGGGGACATCCAATGGCTACACCTTC.

This sequence joins TRBV20-1 and TRBJ2-1, with TRBD2 matching over 9 bases. The CDR3 contains 13 residues. Trimming took 6 bases from V and 8 from J; bases not matched to a gene: 8. Germline loops: CDR1 DFQATT, CDR2 SNEGSKA (reference sequence). For the CDR3, the DNA is TGCAGTGCCCAGCGGGGGGCCGGCTATGAGCAGTTCTTC. Translation: CSAQRGAGYEQFF.

This clonotype appeared a single time. The chain carries TRBV6-2 or TRBV6-3 and TRBJ2-5; the match to TRBD1 covers 8 bases. Germline V gene data show CDR1 as MNHEY and CDR2 as SVGEGT. This CDR3 spans 14 amino acids. V shed 5 bases and J 2 bases; nucleotides not matched to a gene: 4. The CDR3 sequence is CASSPDREQETQYF. The CDR3 nucleotides are TGTGCCAGCAGTCCGGACAGGGAGCAAGAGACCCAGTACTTC.

The chain uses TRBV4-3 and TRBJ2-1, with no clear D. V shed 0 bases and J shed 5 bases, with 11 bases lying between them. The germline gives CDR1 LGHNA, CDR2 YSLEER. The CDR3 sequence is 15 residues long. The CDR3 DNA is TGCGCCAGCAGCCAAGATAGGTGGGGTAACAATGAGCAGTTCTTC. Encoded protein: CASSQDRWGNNEQFF.

V is TRBV14 and J is TRBJ2-1, with D tentatively TRBD1 or TRBD2 (6 bases each). This CDR3 is 15 amino acids long. The V gene's germline CDR1 is SGHDN and CDR2 FVKESK. Trimming shortened V by 4 bases and J by 7 bases, and 17 bases separated the two germline ends. CDR3 sequence: CASSLMRGERNEQFF. CDR3 coding DNA: TGTGCCAGCAGCCTGATGAGGGGGGAAAGGAATGAGCAGTTCTTC.

This chain joins TRBV4-2 and TRBJ1-4; 8 bases are a match to TRBD1. The CDR3 runs to 15 residues. V dropped 3 bases and J dropped 4; count of bases not matched to a gene: 4. Germline values: CDR1 LGHNA, CDR2 YNFKEQ. Here the CDR3 DNA reads TGTGCCAGCAGCCATGGGACAGGAGTTAATGAAAAACTGTTTTTT. Translation gives CASSHGTGVNEKLFF.

In this sample, this clonotype turned up once. The chain joins TRBV5-1 to TRBJ1-2; D is unclear. Germline V gives CDR1 SGHRS, CDR2 YFSETQ. V gave up 0 bases and J gave up 4 bases, with 10 bases separating them. CDR3 size: 14 residues. Here the CDR3 DNA reads TGCGCCAGCAGCTTGGGAAACCTGGGCTATGGCTACACCTTC. Encoded protein: CASSLGNLGYGYTF.

The J gene is TRBJ2-7, the V gene TRBV28, with TRBD1 as a possible D gene (5 bases). CDR1 is MDHEN and CDR2 is SYDVKM in the germline V gene. V was clipped by 6 bases and J by 2 bases, with 14 bases between them. This CDR3 has 14 amino acids. CDR3 DNA: TGTGCCAGCAGGACCGACAAGGGGCCCTACGAGCAGTACTTC. Translated, it gives CASRTDKGPYEQYF.

This clonotype was seen ten or more times. CDR3 residues: CASSQTSPGLVGQETQYF. The CDR3 DNA reads as TGCGCCAGCAGCCAAACTTCCCCGGGACTAGTGGGTCAAGAGACCCAGTACTTC. The V call is TRBV4-1, the J call TRBJ2-5; 8 bases match TRBD2. Germline loops: CDR1 MGHRA, CDR2 YSYEKL. J gave up 2 bases and V 2 bases, and 13 bases lay outside the gene matches. CDR3 length: 18 amino acids.